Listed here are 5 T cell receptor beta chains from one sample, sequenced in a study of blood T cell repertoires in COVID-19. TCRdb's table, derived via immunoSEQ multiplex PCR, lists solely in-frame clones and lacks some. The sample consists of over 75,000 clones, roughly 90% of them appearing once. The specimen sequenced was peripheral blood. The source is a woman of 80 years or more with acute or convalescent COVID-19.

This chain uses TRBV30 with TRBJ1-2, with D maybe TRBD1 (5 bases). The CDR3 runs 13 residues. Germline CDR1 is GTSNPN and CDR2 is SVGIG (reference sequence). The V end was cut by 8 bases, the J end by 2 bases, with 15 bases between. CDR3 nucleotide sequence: TGTGCCAGAAGCGGCGGGGCAAACTATGGCTACACCTTC. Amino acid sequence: CARSGGANYGYTF.

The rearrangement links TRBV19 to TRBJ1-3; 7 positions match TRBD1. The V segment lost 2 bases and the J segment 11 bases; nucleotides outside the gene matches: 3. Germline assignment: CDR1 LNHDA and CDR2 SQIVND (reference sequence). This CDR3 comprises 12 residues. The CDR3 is CASSIRTGSIYF. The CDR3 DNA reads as TGTGCCAGTAGTATACGGACAGGATCCATATATTTT.

CDR3 residues: CASRDSGYGYTF. CDR3 DNA sequence: TGTGCCAGCAGGGACTCGGGTTATGGCTACACCTTC. The chain carries TRBV6-5 and TRBJ1-2; no clear D. V was shortened by 6 bases and J by 5 bases, with 10 bases between the two germline ends. The CDR3 totals 12 residues. CDR1 MNHEY and CDR2 SVGAGI come from the germline V gene.

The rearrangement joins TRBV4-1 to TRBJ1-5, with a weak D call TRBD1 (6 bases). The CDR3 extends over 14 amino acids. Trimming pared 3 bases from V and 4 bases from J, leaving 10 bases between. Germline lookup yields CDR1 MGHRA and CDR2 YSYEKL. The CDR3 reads CASSHLGGNQPQHF. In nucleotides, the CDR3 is TGCGCCAGCAGCCATTTAGGGGGAAATCAGCCCCAGCATTTT.

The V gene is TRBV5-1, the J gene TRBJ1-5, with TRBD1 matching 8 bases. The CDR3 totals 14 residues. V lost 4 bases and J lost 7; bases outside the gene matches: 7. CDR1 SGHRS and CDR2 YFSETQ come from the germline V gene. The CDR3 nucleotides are TGCGCCAGCAGCCCGACAGGGGTTGAGCAGCCCCAGCATTTT. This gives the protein CASSPTGVEQPQHF.